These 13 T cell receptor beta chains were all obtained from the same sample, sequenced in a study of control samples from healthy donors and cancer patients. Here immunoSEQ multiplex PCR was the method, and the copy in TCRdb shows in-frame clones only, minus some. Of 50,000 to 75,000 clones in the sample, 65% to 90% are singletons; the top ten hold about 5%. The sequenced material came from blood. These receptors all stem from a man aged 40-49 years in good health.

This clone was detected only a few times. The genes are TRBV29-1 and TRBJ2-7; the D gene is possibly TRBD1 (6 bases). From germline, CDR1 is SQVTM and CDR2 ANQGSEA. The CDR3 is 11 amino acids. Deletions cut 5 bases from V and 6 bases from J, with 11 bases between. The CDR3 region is CSVTWDIEQYF. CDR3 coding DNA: TGCAGCGTTACCTGGGACATCGAGCAGTACTTC.

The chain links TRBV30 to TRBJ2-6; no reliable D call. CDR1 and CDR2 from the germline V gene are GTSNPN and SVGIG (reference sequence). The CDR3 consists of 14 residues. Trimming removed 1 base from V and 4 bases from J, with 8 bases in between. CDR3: CAWSGGSGANVLTF. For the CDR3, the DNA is TGTGCCTGGAGTGGTGGATCCGGGGCCAACGTCCTGACTTTC.

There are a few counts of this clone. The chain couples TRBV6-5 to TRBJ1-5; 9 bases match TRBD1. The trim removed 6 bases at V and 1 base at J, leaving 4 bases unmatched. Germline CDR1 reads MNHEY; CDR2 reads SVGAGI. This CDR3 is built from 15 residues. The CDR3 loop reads CASRGQGLSNQPQHF. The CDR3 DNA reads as TGTGCCAGCAGGGGACAGGGATTAAGCAATCAGCCCCAGCATTTT.

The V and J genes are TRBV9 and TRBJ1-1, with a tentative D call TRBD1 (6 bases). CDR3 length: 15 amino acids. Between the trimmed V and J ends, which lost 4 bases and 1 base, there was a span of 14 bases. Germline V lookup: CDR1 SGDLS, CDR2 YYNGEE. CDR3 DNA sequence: TGTGCCAGCAGCTTTACCTCGACAGGGAACACTGAAGCTTTCTTT. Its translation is CASSFTSTGNTEAFF.

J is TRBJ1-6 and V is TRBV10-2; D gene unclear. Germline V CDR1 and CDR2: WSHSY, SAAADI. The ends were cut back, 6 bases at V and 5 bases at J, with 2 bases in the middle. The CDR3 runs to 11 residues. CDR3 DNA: TGCGCCAGCAGGAATAATTCACCCCTCCACTTT. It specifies CASRNNSPLHF.

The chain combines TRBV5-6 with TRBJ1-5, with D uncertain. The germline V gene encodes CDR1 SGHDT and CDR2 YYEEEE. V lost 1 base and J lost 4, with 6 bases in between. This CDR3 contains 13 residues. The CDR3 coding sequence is TGTGCCAGCAGCTTGTCGGGGAATCAGCCCCAGCATTTT. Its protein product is CASSLSGNQPQHF.

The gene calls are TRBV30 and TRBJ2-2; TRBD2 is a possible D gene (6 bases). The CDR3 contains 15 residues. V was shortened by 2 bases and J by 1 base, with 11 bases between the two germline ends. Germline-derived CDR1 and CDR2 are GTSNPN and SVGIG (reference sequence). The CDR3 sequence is CAWSTGRGNTGELFF. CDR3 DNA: TGTGCCTGGAGTACCGGGAGAGGGAACACCGGGGAGCTGTTTTTT.

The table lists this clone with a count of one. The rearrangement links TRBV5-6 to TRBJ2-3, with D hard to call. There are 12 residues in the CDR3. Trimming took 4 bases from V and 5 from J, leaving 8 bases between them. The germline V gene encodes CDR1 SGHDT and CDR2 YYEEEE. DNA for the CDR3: TGTGCCAGCAGCATTCTGCGAGATACGCAGTATTTT. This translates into CASSILRDTQYF.

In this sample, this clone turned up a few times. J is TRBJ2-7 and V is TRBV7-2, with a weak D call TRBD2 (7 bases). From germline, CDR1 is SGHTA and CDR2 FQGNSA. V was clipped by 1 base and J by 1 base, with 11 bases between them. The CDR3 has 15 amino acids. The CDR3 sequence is CASSLVGGASYEQYF. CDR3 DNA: TGTGCCAGCAGCTTAGTGGGGGGGGCATCCTACGAGCAGTACTTC. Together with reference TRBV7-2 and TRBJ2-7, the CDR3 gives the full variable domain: GAGVSQSPSNKVTEKGKDVELRCDPISGHTALYWYRQSLGQGLEFLIYFQGNSAPDKSGLPSDRFSAERTGGSVSTLTIQRTQQEDSAVYLCASSLVGGASYEQYFGPGTRLTVT.

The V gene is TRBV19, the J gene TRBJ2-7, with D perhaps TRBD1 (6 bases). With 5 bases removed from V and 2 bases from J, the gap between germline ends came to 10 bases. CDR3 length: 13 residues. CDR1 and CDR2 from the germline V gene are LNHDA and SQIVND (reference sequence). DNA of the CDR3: TGTGCCAGTAGTGTTACAGGGACCTACGAGCAGTACTTC. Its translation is CASSVTGTYEQYF.

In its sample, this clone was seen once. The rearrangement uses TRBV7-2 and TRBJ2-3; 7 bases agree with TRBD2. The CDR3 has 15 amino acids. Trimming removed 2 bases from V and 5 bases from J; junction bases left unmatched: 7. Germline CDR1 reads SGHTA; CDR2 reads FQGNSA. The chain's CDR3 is CASSLWGGSVDTQYF. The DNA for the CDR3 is TGTGCCAGCAGCTTATGGGGCGGGAGCGTAGATACGCAGTATTTT.

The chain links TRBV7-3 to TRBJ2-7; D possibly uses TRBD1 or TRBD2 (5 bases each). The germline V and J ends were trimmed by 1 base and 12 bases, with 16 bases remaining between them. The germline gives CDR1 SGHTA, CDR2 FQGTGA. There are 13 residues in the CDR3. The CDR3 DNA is TGTGCCAGCAGCTTAAACATCCGGGACCCACCGTACTTC. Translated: CASSLNIRDPPYF. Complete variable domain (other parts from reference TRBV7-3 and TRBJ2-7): GAGVSQTPSNKVTEKGKYVELRCDPISGHTALYWYRQSLGQGPEFLIYFQGTGAADDSGLPNDRFFAVRPEGSVSTLKIQRTERGDSAVYLCASSLNIRDPPYFGPGTRLTVT.

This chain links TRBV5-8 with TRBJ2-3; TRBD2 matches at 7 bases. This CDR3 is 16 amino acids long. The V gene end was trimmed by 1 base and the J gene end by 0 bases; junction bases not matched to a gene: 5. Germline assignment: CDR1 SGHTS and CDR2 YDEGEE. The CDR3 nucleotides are TGTGCCAGCAGCTTGAGGCGGGGGACTAGCACAGATACGCAGTATTTT. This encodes CASSLRRGTSTDTQYF. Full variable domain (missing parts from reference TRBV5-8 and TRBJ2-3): EAGVTQSPTHLIKTRGQQATLRCSPISGHTSVYWYQQALGLGLQFLLWYDEGEERNRGNFPPRFSGRQFPNYSSELNVNALELEDSALYLCASSLRRGTSTDTQYFGPGTRLTVL.